This TCR beta chain was recovered during a study of cytomegalovirus exposure and HLA in healthy donors (dated by TCRdb to about 2017). At the level of the whole study: According to an earlier analysis of 587 of the donors, 150 million to 200 million T cells yielded 117 million unique TCR beta sequences and 276 Gb of sequence data. The study aimed to test whether cataloging public T cell receptors could reveal signatures of past pathogen exposure. In addition to the first cohort of 500 to 850 subjects, a separate validation cohort of 120 different subjects was used. Among some 410 genotyped donors of the cohort, an average of approximately 240,000 unique TCR beta nucleotide sequences were sequenced per donor, roughly a sixth of them non-productive. Rather than using new phenotypic data, the later analysis identified candidate immune exposures from TCR beta sequences and from how often those sequences occurred across donors. In a later genetic analysis, genome-wide SNP genotypes for about 55% of the roughly 700 donors were used, and that subset was treated as a discovery cohort. The T cell repertoires of roughly 660 subjects were profiled by immunosequencing and related to cytomegalovirus serostatus. To predict cytomegalovirus infection status, the study combined high-throughput TCR immunosequencing, statistical association of individual TCRs with disease status, and machine learning. Roughly 300 gigabases of sequencing data and roughly 90 million unique TCR sequences were included in an early release covering under 650 HLA-typed donors. The genetic ancestry cluster associated with self-reported Caucasian donors included roughly 84% of the approximately 430 genotyped donors. To decide whether each TCR beta V gene segment behaved as functional or pseudogenic, an earlier analysis of some 540 of the donors relied on high-throughput TCR beta sequencing. Donor age, sex, ethnicity and CMV serostatus were compiled together with the repertoire data. Because of strong linkage in the cohort, roughly five DR-DQ haplotypes were treated as single units for association and clustering. A later analysis re-analyzed previously published TCR beta repertoires from several hundred donors and added high-resolution HLA genotyping to study TCR occurrence patterns. Every discovery cohort repertoire had been produced on one sequencing platform. Typing coverage differed by locus: A, B, C, DRB1 and DQB1 were typed in roughly 629-630 donors, DQA1 in about 510, DPA1 in nearly 610, and DPB1 in just under 490. HLA typing covered class I and class II loci at four-digit resolution. Points the paper makes about the study in general: The 87-base-pair reads could not distinguish some IMGT-functional V segments, including TRBV6-2 and TRBV6-3, so those segments were excluded. The classifier was reported to diagnose cytomegalovirus status with high specificity and sensitivity in both the original and validation cohorts. An association between a missense DCLRE1C variant and V-gene and J-gene trimming of TCR beta chains was found in a later genetic analysis and replicated in an independent cohort. In a later analysis, TCR association rates were found to vary across HLA loci, with the most associated TCRs seen for DRB1 alleles and the fewest for HLA-C alleles. Because HLA typing was missing for some donors at each locus, association tests included only the typed subset. When HLA alleles, especially DR and DQ, strongly co-occurred, TCR associations were difficult to assign to individual alleles. Only TCR beta chains were sequenced in this cohort, and the absence of alpha or paired-chain data limited detectable features. Linkage disequilibrium might explain the correlated functional status among segregating V segments, but an unknown experimental factor could not be ruled out. Immune exposure information for the cohort was limited to CMV serostatus. Across donors, most TCR sequences were observed very rarely, whereas some public TCRs were present in many individuals. Compared with the approximately 670-donor mean, donors in an Asian-associated ancestry cluster had fewer N-insertions in productive TCRs, according to a later genetic analysis. A cluster of highly shared sequence variants was judged likely to represent a technical artifact of the sequencing pipeline. Sequencing depth was assumed to be roughly uniform across donors in the presence/absence analyses, though that assumption may not hold. Because counts were too low, around 17 rarely observed V segments, including chromosome 9 orphons, were left out of the earlier analysis of 500 to 750 of the donors. In vitro tests confirmed that a few of the cytomegalovirus-associated TCR beta chains recognize cytomegalovirus antigens. In a later analysis, most CMV-associated TCR beta chains were found to appear HLA-restricted, with HLA associations seemingly driven largely by CMV exposure. A further reported finding was that TCR beta sequences accurately predicted the HLA-A and HLA-B alleles for most subjects in the first cohort. The authors suggested that the approach could potentially be generalized to other disease states and immunological phenotypes. At a false discovery rate of 0.05, a later analysis linked approximately 18,000 TCR beta sequences to specific HLA alleles. A later analysis found that HLA-associated TCR beta chains were more clonally expanded and had lower generation probabilities than equally common non-associated chains. An earlier analysis of around 600 of the donors showed that most TCR beta V segments appeared in productive rearrangements either about 90% or about 30% of the time, which broadly matched IMGT annotations. According to a later analysis, parvovirus B19, influenza, CMV and Epstein-Barr virus appeared linked to several top co-occurrence clusters. In the study, some 180 TCR beta chains were listed as associated with cytomegalovirus.

At the junction V is shortened by 2 bases and J by 4 bases, with 15 bases in between. The CDR3 runs 16 residues from the cysteine to the phenylalanine. This entry keeps only the CDR3 DNA: 48 bases, framed from base 1. Based on the germline V gene, the CDR1 and CDR2 sequences are SGHTA and FQGTGA. A remark on this clone: Its target antigen remains unknown. No much larger clonotype is one base removed from it; base qualities were not supplied.

The cohort comprised under 700 healthy bone marrow donors. Cohort members were all nominally healthy when sampled, although unrecorded immune exposures were likely present. The donor tested CMV seronegative, placing the donor among the 350 or so seronegative members of the cohort. A peripheral blood sample was collected from each donor, and TCR beta sequencing was performed on peripheral blood mononuclear cells. The Qiagen DNeasy Blood Extraction Kit was used to extract genomic DNA from the blood cell samples. The library was prepared using the immunoSEQ multiplex PCR assay. A mixture of 60 forward primers for TCR Vbeta segments and 13 reverse primers for TCR Jbeta segments was used in the multiplex PCR. A multiplex PCR assay on genomic DNA amplified the CDR3 region of rearranged TCR beta genes. Amplified TCR beta libraries were sequenced as 87-base-pair reads on the Illumina HiSeq System. Under the source paper's analysis protocol: A later analysis tallied about 77 million unique TCR beta chains across the 600 to 700 repertoires, and around 10 million of those chains were shared by two or more donors. Raw reads were error-corrected and collapsed into unique sequences with a nearest-neighbor algorithm that merged closely related sequences to remove PCR and sequencing errors. CDR3 sequences were aligned to IMGT reference sequences to assign V, D and J gene segments. For a sequence to be retained, a match of at least six nucleotides was required to both a V gene segment and a J gene segment. A rearrangement was called productive if the CDR3 had no stop codons and remained in frame with V and J, and every other rearrangement was called non-productive. CDR3 was defined by IMGT convention, running from the second conserved V-encoded cysteine to the conserved J-encoded phenylalanine. Sequences without an unambiguous match to a single V gene segment were excluded from the earlier analysis of over 500 of the donors. In an earlier analysis of approximately 500 of the donors, a V segment was called functional when productive rearrangements were above 56.7%, and segregating when the standard deviation between donors exceeded 5%. A statistical classification framework was built to diagnose cytomegalovirus status from the catalog of TCR beta chain sequences. In a later analysis, V and J genes were assigned by comparing TCR nucleotide sequences against IMGT/GENE-DB human TR gene sequences. A later analysis assigned CDR3 sequences and most-parsimonious VDJ recombination scenarios with the TCRdist pipeline. In a later analysis, every TCR beta chain was defined by the combination of its CDR3 amino acid sequence and its V-gene family, and reads without a unique V-gene family were dropped. To address suspected cross-contamination and a sequencing artifact, a later analysis removed approximately 590 highly shared, low-generation-probability nucleotide sequences. In a later analysis, a clonal expansion index for each public chain was calculated from normalized within-repertoire ranks of inferred template counts. In a later analysis, generation probabilities were computed using a VDJ recombination model fitted to out-of-frame rearrangements, and the results were checked against IGoR. In a later analysis, hypergeometric tests were used to score TCR-TCR, TCR-HLA and TCR-CMV co-occurrence, with a repertoire-size bias correction applied to TCR pairs. False discovery rates were estimated in a later analysis by permuting HLA or CMV assignments 20 times. In a later analysis, co-occurring TCRs were grouped using DBSCAN, with TCRdist sequence similarity added in when clustering inside HLA-allele-positive subsets. Co-occurrence clustering excluded repertoires with fewer than 30,000 or more than 120,000 public chains, plus five with anomalous nucleotide sharing. Held by TCRdb, this immuneACCESS table contains in-frame sequences only and omits some clones. Under half of the omission traces to an unresolved V gene where checked; the cause of the rest is unknown. That table supplies the V and J calls and clone size; D and trimming were determined from the DNA. Across this sample there are 90,000 to 120,000 clones, with around 80% seen only once. The ten largest clones capture roughly 1.7% of the sample.

The sequence is built from TRBV7-3 and TRBJ2-1, with TRBD2 perhaps the D gene, on 6 matching bases. The source of this sequence is a woman aged 35 to 49 in good health and CMV-seronegative. Sequencing was carried out using PBMCs. The base sequence is TGTGCCAGCAGCTTATCGGGGACCGGAGGGTACAATGAGCAGTTCTTC. Its translation reads: CASSLSGTGGYNEQFF.